Below, 27 T cell receptor beta chains from the same sample are listed, as sequenced in a study of Ad26.COV2.S vaccination and SARS-CoV-2 variants. The treatment was: around 19 received Ad26.COV2.S at low or high dose, single or two shots; roughly five received placebo; per-sample allocation not given. Day 63 following the first vaccine or placebo injection was when the samples were taken. Sequencing was performed with immunoSEQ multiplex PCR; in TCRdb, only in-frame clones are kept and a portion is missing. The table has hundreds of thousands of clones, approximately 90% seen once. The input for sequencing was peripheral blood, taken in a trial of Ad26.COV2.S vaccine versus placebo. The receptors originated from a person between 18 and 65 years old who received the Ad26.COV2.S COVID-19 vaccine or a placebo.

The gene calls are TRBV19 and TRBJ2-7; no clear D. This CDR3 is 14 amino acids long. Germline V lookup: CDR1 LNHDA, CDR2 SQIVND (reference sequence). With 5 bases removed from V and 4 bases from J, the gap between germline ends came to 15 bases. The CDR3: CASSSMATVYEQYF. The CDR3 DNA sequence: TGTGCCAGTAGTTCCATGGCGACCGTATACGAGCAGTACTTC.

The chain uses TRBV6-2 or TRBV6-3 and TRBJ2-3; a possible D gene is TRBD1 (6 bases). Trimming left V 0 bases short and J 0 bases short, with 16 bases between. The CDR3 has 18 residues. Looked up from germline, CDR1 is MNHEY and CDR2 is SVGEGT. This CDR3 is CASSYSIIGTTSTDTQYF. The CDR3, as DNA: TGTGCCAGCAGTTACTCGATTATCGGGACAACTAGCACAGATACGCAGTATTTT.

The J gene is TRBJ1-2, the V gene TRBV19; TRBD1 agrees at 9 bases. Germline lookup yields CDR1 LNHDA and CDR2 SQIVND (reference sequence). V gave up 10 bases and J gave up 2 bases; unmatched junction bases: 14. The CDR3 has 16 amino acids. CDR3 coding DNA: TGTGCCACCGACGGAACCGGGACAGGGAGCAACTATGGCTACACCTTC. Amino acid sequence: CATDGTGTGSNYGYTF. Filled out from reference TRBV19 and TRBJ1-2, the complete variable domain reads DGGITQSPKYLFRKEGQNVTLSCEQNLNHDAMYWYRQDPGQGLRLIYYSQIVNDFQKGDIAEGYSVSREKKESFPLTVTSAQKNPTAFYLCATDGTGTGSNYGYTFGSGTRLTVV.

The J gene is TRBJ1-3, the V gene TRBV28; TRBD1 matches at 7 bases. The CDR3 is made up of 15 amino acids. Looked up from germline, CDR1 is MDHEN and CDR2 is SYDVKM. V lost 2 bases to trimming and J lost 4 bases; unmatched junction nucleotides: 5. The CDR3 spells CASSLTTGRGNTIYF. Here the CDR3 DNA reads TGTGCCAGCAGTTTAACGACAGGGCGAGGAAACACCATATATTTT.

Points on this clone: Within the sample, other DNA sequences also encode this same CDR3. The rearrangement joins TRBV19 to TRBJ1-5; 7 nucleotides align to TRBD1. The CDR3 loop spans 15 amino acids. From germline, CDR1 is LNHDA and CDR2 SQIVND (reference sequence). V lost 6 bases to trimming and J lost 3 bases; unmatched junction nucleotides: 8. The CDR3 sequence is CASSPRQGFNQPQHF. CDR3 nucleotides: TGTGCCAGTAGCCCAAGACAGGGATTCAATCAGCCCCAGCATTTT. The full variable domain, completed using reference TRBV19 and TRBJ1-5, is DGGITQSPKYLFRKEGQNVTLSCEQNLNHDAMYWYRQDPGQGLRLIYYSQIVNDFQKGDIAEGYSVSREKKESFPLTVTSAQKNPTAFYLCASSPRQGFNQPQHFGDGTRLSIL.

The rearrangement joins TRBV27 to TRBJ2-5; 12 nucleotides agree with TRBD2. Germline V gene data show CDR1 as MNHEY and CDR2 as SMNVEV (reference sequence). CDR3 size: 15 residues. Germline trimming cut 6 bases from V and 3 bases from J; bases unmatched to any gene: 5. CDR3 nucleotides: TGTGCCAGCAGAAAGACTAGCGGGAGAAAAGAGACCCAGTACTTC. It is translated as CASRKTSGRKETQYF.

The genes are TRBV4-2 and TRBJ1-1, with 7 bases identical to TRBD1. The V segment lost 5 bases and the J segment 5 bases; nucleotides outside the gene matches: 11. Germline lookup yields CDR1 LGHNA and CDR2 YNFKEQ. The CDR3 sequence is 15 residues long. The chain's CDR3 is CASSLSTGSRTEAFF. The DNA for the CDR3 is TGTGCCAGCAGCTTGTCGACAGGGTCTAGAACTGAAGCTTTCTTT.

In its sample, this clone was seen once. The chain combines TRBV12-3 or TRBV12-4 with TRBJ2-7; D is unclear. This CDR3 has 12 residues. Trimming shortened V by 3 bases and J by 6 bases, and 9 bases separated the two germline ends. The CDR3, as DNA: TGTGCCAGCAGTTTCGGCAGAAGCGAGCAGTACTTC. It specifies CASSFGRSEQYF.

The chain joins TRBV7-6 to TRBJ2-7; D is unresolved. Trimming left V 7 bases short and J 1 base short, with 14 bases between. The length of the CDR3 is 14 residues. Germline V gives CDR1 SGHVS, CDR2 FNYEAQ. CDR3 protein: CASTPFIGSYEQYF. CDR3 DNA sequence: TGTGCCAGCACCCCATTTATAGGGTCCTACGAGCAGTACTTC. Supplemented by reference TRBV7-6 and TRBJ2-7, the full variable domain reads GAGVSQSPRYKVTKRGQDVALRCDPISGHVSLYWYRQALGQGPEFLTYFNYEAQQDKSGLPNDRFSAERPEGSISTLTIQRTEQRDSAMYRCASTPFIGSYEQYFGPGTRLTVT.

This chain joins TRBV11-2 and TRBJ2-1; perhaps TRBD2 as D (5 bases). The CDR3 contains 17 residues. The germline gives CDR1 SGHAT, CDR2 FQNNGV. V lost 0 bases and J 6 bases, leaving 18 bases between the germline ends. CDR3 sequence reads: CASSLDISGEGFNEQFF. CDR3 bases: TGTGCCAGCAGCTTAGATATAAGCGGTGAAGGGTTCAATGAGCAGTTCTTC.

On this clone itself: A junction boundary mismatches the germline segment, possibly from a read error. This chain joins TRBV2 and TRBJ1-2; unclear D gene. This CDR3 spans 14 amino acids. Per germline, CDR1 SNHLY and CDR2 FYNNEI. The DNA for the CDR3 is TGTGCCAGCAGGGAAGGGAAAGCTAACTATGGCTACACCTTC. Its translation is CASREGKANYGYTF. Variable domain in full (rest from reference TRBV2 and TRBJ1-2): EPEVTQTPSHQVTQMGQEVILRCVPISNHLYFYWYRQILGQKVEFLVSFYNNEISEKSEIFDDQFSVERPDGSNFTLKIRSTKLEDSAMYFCASREGKANYGYTFGSGTRLTVV.

The rearrangement uses TRBV28 and TRBJ1-2; 8 bases are a match to TRBD1. Per germline, CDR1 MDHEN and CDR2 SYDVKM. This CDR3 region has 16 residues. V lost 4 bases and J lost 8; bases outside the gene matches: 15. As DNA, the CDR3 is TGTGCCAGCAGTTCACCCACGGGCAGGGGGCGCGGAGGCTACACCTTC. Amino acid sequence: CASSSPTGRGRGGYTF.

The chain has TRBV4-2 and TRBJ1-4; 7 bases match TRBD1. Trimming at V came to 2 bases and at J to 5 bases, leaving 5 bases not matched to a gene. The CDR3 extends over 15 amino acids. Germline lookup yields CDR1 LGHNA and CDR2 YNFKEQ. The CDR3 sequence: CASSQPRDRNEKLFF. CDR3 DNA: TGTGCCAGCAGCCAACCCCGGGACAGAAATGAAAAACTGTTTTTT.

V is TRBV5-6 and J is TRBJ2-7; TRBD2 agrees at 7 bases. The V gene's germline CDR1 is SGHDT and CDR2 YYEEEE. V was clipped by 4 bases and J by 5 bases; unmatched bases: 9. CDR3 length: 14 residues. CDR3 nucleotides: TGTGCCAGCAGCGCGGGAGTCCTGGTCGACGAGCAGTACTTC. Translating gives CASSAGVLVDEQYF. The variable domain in full, with the rest retrieved from reference TRBV5-6 and TRBJ2-7, is DAGVTQSPTHLIKTRGQQVTLRCSPKSGHDTVSWYQQALGQGPQFIFQYYEEEERQRGNFPDRFSGHQFPNYSSELNVNALLLGDSALYLCASSAGVLVDEQYFGPGTRLTVT.

The V call is TRBV19, the J call TRBJ2-1; 8 bases match TRBD2. Germline V gene data show CDR1 as LNHDA and CDR2 as SQIVND (reference sequence). With 3 bases clipped from V and 4 bases from J, the junction kept 5 bases outside the gene matches. CDR3 length: 15 residues. CDR3 in amino acids: CASSMGRGEYNEQFF. DNA of the CDR3: TGTGCCAGTAGTATGGGGCGGGGGGAATACAATGAGCAGTTCTTC.

The chain carries TRBV3-1 (or the pseudogene TRBV3-2) and TRBJ2-7, with D uncertain. With 1 base removed from V and 0 bases from J, the gap between germline ends came to 7 bases. The CDR3 sequence is 14 residues long. The germline V gene has CDR1 LGHDT and CDR2 YNNKEL (reference sequence). The CDR3 sequence is CASSQGPSSYEQYF. CDR3 in DNA: TGTGCCAGCAGCCAAGGGCCCAGCTCCTACGAGCAGTACTTC.

The chain links TRBV4-1 to TRBJ1-5; no definite D call. V lost 1 base and J 0 bases, leaving 7 bases between the germline ends. In germline, CDR1 is MGHRA, CDR2 YSYEKL. This CDR3 contains 15 residues. The CDR3 DNA reads as TGCGCCAGCAGCCAAGGGACTTATAGCAATCAGCCCCAGCATTTT. It encodes CASSQGTYSNQPQHF.

V gene TRBV5-5 combines with J gene TRBJ1-6; no clear D. The CDR3 contains 14 residues. Germline V gene sequence: CDR1 SGHKS, CDR2 YYEKEE (reference sequence). Trimming pared 3 bases from V and 10 bases from J, leaving 14 bases between. The CDR3 spells CASSSVPVPSPLHF. The DNA of the CDR3 is TGTGCCAGCAGCTCCGTCCCCGTCCCCTCACCCCTCCACTTT.

The J gene is TRBJ1-6, the V gene TRBV27, with 7 bases fitting TRBD1. J gave up 7 bases and V 8 bases, and 11 bases lay outside the gene matches. CDR3 length: 15 amino acids. CDR1 and CDR2 from the germline V gene are MNHEY and SMNVEV (reference sequence). CDR3 bases: TGTGCCAGCCAGCGGAGGGACAGTCCAAATTCACCCCTCCACTTT. Translation: CASQRRDSPNSPLHF.

CDR3 sequence (DNA): TGCAGCGTACGGACAGGGGACGAGCAGTACTTC. Translated, it gives CSVRTGDEQYF. This chain connects TRBV29-1 to TRBJ2-7, with 9 positions matching TRBD1. The CDR3 has 11 amino acids. V lost 6 bases and J lost 5; bases outside the gene matches: 2. Looked up from germline, CDR1 is SQVTM and CDR2 is ANQGSEA.

V is TRBV2 and J is TRBJ2-2, with D possibly being TRBD1 (5 bases). Trimming stripped 3 bases from V and 4 bases from J, with 12 bases between. Germline CDR1 and CDR2: SNHLY and FYNNEI. The CDR3 is 15 residues long. CDR3 bases: TGTGCCAGCAGTGATGGCAGGGTGCTCACCGGGGAGCTGTTTTTT. It specifies CASSDGRVLTGELFF.

This chain uses TRBV7-3 with TRBJ2-3; tentative D call: TRBD1 (5 bases). The CDR3 runs to 16 residues. The V and J ends lost 1 base and 1 base respectively, with 12 bases between them. Germline-derived CDR1 and CDR2 are SGHTA and FQGTGA. CDR3 protein: CASSLNGQGGTDTQYF. The CDR3 nucleotides are TGTGCCAGCAGCTTAAATGGGCAAGGGGGCACAGATACGCAGTATTTT.

This clone occurred once. This rearrangement joins TRBV28 to TRBJ2-3, with 7 bases matching TRBD2. The CDR3 length is 14 residues. The germline gives CDR1 MDHEN, CDR2 SYDVKM. J was trimmed by 4 bases and V by 6 bases; bases with no gene match: 7. The CDR3 sequence is CASRPMGGADTQYF. CDR3 DNA sequence: TGTGCCAGCAGGCCAATGGGGGGGGCAGATACGCAGTATTTT.

This clone was found once. The chain links TRBV11-2 to TRBJ2-7; 10 nucleotides line up with TRBD1. The CDR3 covers 17 residues. In germline, CDR1 is SGHAT, CDR2 FQNNGV. Trimming removed 2 bases from V and 6 bases from J; junction bases left unmatched: 13. DNA of the CDR3: TGTGCCAGCAGCTTAAACCCCACCAGACAGGGGGCGGTCGAGCAGTACTTC. Protein sequence: CASSLNPTRQGAVEQYF.

The chain carries TRBV12-3 or TRBV12-4 and TRBJ2-1, with D unclear. The CDR3 is 12 amino acids. V lost 5 bases and J lost 6, with 8 bases in between. The CDR3 here is CASSRLFNEQFF. As DNA, the CDR3 is TGTGCCAGCAGTCGCCTGTTCAATGAGCAGTTCTTC.

V and J are TRBV28 and TRBJ2-1; D possibly corresponds to TRBD1 (6 bases). Germline loops: CDR1 MDHEN, CDR2 SYDVKM. Trimming shortened V by 3 bases and J by 8 bases, and 14 bases separated the two germline ends. The CDR3 contains 14 residues. The CDR3 loop is CASSFRGANYEQFF. The CDR3 coding sequence is TGTGCCAGCAGTTTCAGGGGCGCCAACTATGAGCAGTTCTTC.

The chain employs TRBV20-1 and TRBJ1-1; 8 nucleotides match TRBD1. Germline V gene lookup returns CDR1 DFQATT and CDR2 SNEGSKA (reference sequence). The CDR3 extends over 11 amino acids. The V gene end was trimmed by 2 bases and the J gene end by 12 bases; junction bases not matched to a gene: 5. The CDR3, as DNA: TGCAGTGCTAGACGACAGGGGATACCTTTCTTT. This encodes CSARRQGIPFF.